What follows describes a single T cell receptor beta chain. No antigen is known for it. This sample is part of a study of STAT3 mutations in large granular lymphocyte leukemia. Study-level findings and limits: In several patients, dominant TCR clone burden exceeded STAT3 mutant burden, suggesting STAT3 mutation arose secondarily. In some patients, a small highly pathogenic clone possibly went undetected. Samples missed the first appearance of the clone. Every T-cell large granular lymphocyte leukemia patient had at least one immunodominant TCR beta clonotype.

The V end was cut by 8 bases, the J end by 5 bases, with 6 bases between. This CDR3 has 10 amino acids. CDR1 and CDR2 (germline): LNHDA, SQIVND (reference sequence). The assay was immunoSEQ multiplex PCR, and TCRdb's table has in-frame clones only and misses some. This table has about 12,000 clones, more than 75% appearing once. The source is a man aged 60 to 69 with T-cell large granular lymphocyte leukemia. Some clones in this sample may be carry-over from other donors' samples. The sequencing input was peripheral blood mononuclear cells. The V and J genes are TRBV19 and TRBJ2-5; no reliable D call. The CDR3 nucleotides are TGTGCCAGTGGGCGGGAGACCCAGTACTTC. Its translation is CASGRETQYF.